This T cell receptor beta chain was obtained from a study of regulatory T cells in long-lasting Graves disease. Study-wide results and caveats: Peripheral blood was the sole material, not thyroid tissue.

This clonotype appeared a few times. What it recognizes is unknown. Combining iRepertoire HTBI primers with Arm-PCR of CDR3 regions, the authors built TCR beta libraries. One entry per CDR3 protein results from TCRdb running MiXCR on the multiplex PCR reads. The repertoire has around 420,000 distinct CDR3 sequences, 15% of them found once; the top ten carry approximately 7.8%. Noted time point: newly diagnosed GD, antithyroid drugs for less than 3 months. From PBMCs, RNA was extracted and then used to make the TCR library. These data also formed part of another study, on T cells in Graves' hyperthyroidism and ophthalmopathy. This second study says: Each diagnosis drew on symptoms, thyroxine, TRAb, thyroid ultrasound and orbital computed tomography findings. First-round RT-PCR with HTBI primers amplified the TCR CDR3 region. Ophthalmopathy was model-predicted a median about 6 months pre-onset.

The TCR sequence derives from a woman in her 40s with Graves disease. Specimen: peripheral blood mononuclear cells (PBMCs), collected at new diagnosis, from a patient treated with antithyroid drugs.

In nucleotides, the CDR3 is TGTGCCAGCAGTTACCCCCCGGGGGACCTCTACGAGCAGTACTTC. Translation: CASSYPPGDLYEQYF. V and J are TRBV6-5 and TRBJ2-7; a weak D match, TRBD2 (6 bases). The CDR3 sequence is 15 residues long. Trimming removed 2 bases at V and 3 bases at J, with 14 bases between. Germline V lookup: CDR1 MNHEY, CDR2 SVGAGI.